This TCR beta chain was identified in a study of T cells in Graves' hyperthyroidism and ophthalmopathy. The overall study: Once the initial diagnosis was made, peripheral blood was obtained before any treatment. General study results and limits: Peripheral blood also featured most of the thyroid clonotypes expanded above 0.001.

Subjects aged 18 to 65 presented with newly diagnosed hyperthyroidism of less than 2 months' duration. The study excluded patients with uncontrolled infection, other autoimmune disease, pregnancy or lactation. Amplification of TCR beta CDR3 regions was performed using RNA transcripts as template. The HTBI primer set served for first-round RT-PCR of the TCR CDR3. TCRdb called the multiplex PCR reads again in MiXCR, with one record for every CDR3 protein. The top ten hold approximately 5.7% of the sample, which has hundreds of thousands of distinct CDR3 sequences, approximately 13% seen once. This clonotype has a count of ten or more. No antigen is known for it. V shed 5 bases, J shed 4 bases, and the junction held 6 bases outside the gene matches. CDR3 size: 15 residues. CDR1 and CDR2 (germline): KGHDR, SFDVKD.

The clonotype was recovered from a woman aged 30 to 39 with Graves' hyperthyroidism that later progressed to Graves' ophthalmopathy. The chain couples TRBV24-1 to TRBJ2-7; the match to TRBD1 covers 11 bases. The sequencing sample was made of blood. The CDR3 bases are TGTGCCACCAGTGCCAGGACAGGGGGCGGTTACGAGCAGTACTTC. Translated, it gives CATSARTGGGYEQYF.